Sequencing of this T cell receptor (beta chain) was carried out in a study of T cells in Graves' hyperthyroidism and ophthalmopathy. Researchers took RNA transcripts and amplified the TCR beta CDR3 regions from them. In the first-round RT-PCR of the TCR CDR3, the HTBI primer set was used. TCRdb ran MiXCR on the multiplex PCR reads and lists one entry per CDR3 protein. The sample records hundreds of thousands of distinct CDR3 sequences, roughly 14% being singletons. Germline V lookup: CDR1 SGHRS, CDR2 YFSETQ. The CDR3 spans 14 residues. The V end was cut by 2 bases, the J end by 0 bases, with 8 bases between.

This chain links TRBV5-1 with TRBJ1-2; D ambiguous. Material for sequencing was blood. The TCR comes from a woman aged 18-29 years with Graves' hyperthyroidism. In nucleotides, the CDR3 is TGCGCCAGCAGCTTTGATCAGACTAACTATGGCTACACCTTC. Residues: CASSFDQTNYGYTF.